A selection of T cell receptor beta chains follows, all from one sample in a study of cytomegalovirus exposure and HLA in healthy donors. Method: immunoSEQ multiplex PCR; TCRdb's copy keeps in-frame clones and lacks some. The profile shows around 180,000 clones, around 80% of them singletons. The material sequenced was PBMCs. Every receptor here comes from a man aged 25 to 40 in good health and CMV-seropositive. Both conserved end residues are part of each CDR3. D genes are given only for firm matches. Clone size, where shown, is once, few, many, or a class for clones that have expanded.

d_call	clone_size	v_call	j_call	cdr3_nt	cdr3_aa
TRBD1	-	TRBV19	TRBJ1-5	TGTGCCAGTAGTTCCTGGGCAGGGGGCGAACAGCCCCAGCATTTT	CASSSWAGGEQPQHF
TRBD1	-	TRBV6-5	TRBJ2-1	TGTGCCAGCAGCCGGGACAGGGGTCACAATGAGCAGTTCTTC	CASSRDRGHNEQFF
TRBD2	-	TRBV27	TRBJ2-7	TGTGCCAGCAGTTTAGCGGGGACTAGCGGGATTTACGAGCAGTACTTC	CASSLAGTSGIYEQYF
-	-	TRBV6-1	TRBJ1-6	TGTGCCAGCAGGTGGCCAGATAATTCACCCCTCCACTTT	CASRWPDNSPLHF
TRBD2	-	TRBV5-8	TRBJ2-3	TGTGCCAGCAGGAGAGAGGGACTAGCGGCAGATACGCAGTATTTT	CASRREGLAADTQYF
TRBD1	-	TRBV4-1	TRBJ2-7	TGCGCCAGCAGCCAAGAGAGGACAGGGGGCCGCTACGAGCAGTACTTC	CASSQERTGGRYEQYF
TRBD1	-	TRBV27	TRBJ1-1	TGTGCCAGCAGTTATACTACAGGGGTGGACACTGAAGCTTTCTTT	CASSYTTGVDTEAFF
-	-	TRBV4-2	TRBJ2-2	TGTGCCAGCAGCCATGAGGCTCCGGTAAGCGCCGCCGGGGAGCTGTTTTTT	CASSHEAPVSAAGELFF
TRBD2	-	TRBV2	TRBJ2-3	TGTGCCAGCAGTGAGGTTAGCGGGAGAAGCCTGGGTAGCACAGATACGCAGTATTTT	CASSEVSGRSLGSTDTQYF
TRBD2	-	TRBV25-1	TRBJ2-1	TGTGCCAGCAGTGATGGGCTAGCGGGAGTCGGAGAGCAGTTCTTC	CASSDGLAGVGEQFF
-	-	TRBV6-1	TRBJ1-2	TGTGCCAGCAGACAGACCTATGGCTACACCTTC	CASRQTYGYTF
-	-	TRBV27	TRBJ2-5	TGTGCCAGCAGTTTATCGACTGGGGAGACCCAGTACTTC	CASSLSTGETQYF
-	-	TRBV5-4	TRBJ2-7	TGTGCCAGCACCAATGGGGGGGAGCAGTACTTC	CASTNGGEQYF
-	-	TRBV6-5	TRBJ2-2	TGTGCCAGCAGTTACTCTCCAGGGAACACCGGGGAGCTGTTTTTT	CASSYSPGNTGELFF
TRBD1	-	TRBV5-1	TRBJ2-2	TGCGCCGGCAGCCCACATAGGACAGGAGAATTTGACACCGGGGAGCTGTTTTTT	CAGSPHRTGEFDTGELFF
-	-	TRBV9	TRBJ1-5	TGTGCCAGCAGCATGGGGGGAAGTCAGCCCCAGCATTTT	CASSMGGSQPQHF
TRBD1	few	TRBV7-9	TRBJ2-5	TGTGCCAGCAGCGCCCGGGACAGGGACCAAGAGACCCAGTACTTC	CASSARDRDQETQYF
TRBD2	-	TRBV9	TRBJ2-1	TGTGCCAGCAGCGCGACTAGCGGGAAAGGCAATGAGCAGTTCTTC	CASSATSGKGNEQFF
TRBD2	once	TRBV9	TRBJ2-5	TGTGCCAGCAGCGTAGGCTTGGGTAGCGGGGGGGCCGCCCAAGAGACCCAGTACTTC	CASSVGLGSGGAAQETQYF
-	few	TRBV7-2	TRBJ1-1	TGTGCCAGCAGCTTGTCGGGGTACACTGAAGCTTTCTTT	CASSLSGYTEAFF
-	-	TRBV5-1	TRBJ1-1	TGCGCCAGCAGCTTGGATGACGGGGGAGCCGTTTCTGAAGCTTTCTTT	CASSLDDGGAVSEAFF
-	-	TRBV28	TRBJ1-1	TGTGCCAGCAGTTTAGGTTCCTCGGGGGGGCAGGCTGAAGCTTTCTTT	CASSLGSSGGQAEAFF
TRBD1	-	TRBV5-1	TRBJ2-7	TGCGCCAGCAGCCACAACGGACAGGAGGCTTCCGAGCAGTACTTC	CASSHNGQEASEQYF
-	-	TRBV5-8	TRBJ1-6	TGTGCCAGCAGCTTGGATTACGCGGTCTTAGGGGATTCACCCCTCCACTTT	CASSLDYAVLGDSPLHF
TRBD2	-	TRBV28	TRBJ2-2	TGTGCCAGCAGTTTCGTACTAGCGGGAGAAGGTACCGGGGAGCTGTTTTTT	CASSFVLAGEGTGELFF
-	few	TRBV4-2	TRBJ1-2	TGTGCCAGCAGCCAAGACTCAGGCAGCTATGGCTACACCTTC	CASSQDSGSYGYTF
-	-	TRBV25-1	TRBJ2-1	TGTGCCAGCCACGCCCGGGGGAGCTCCTACAATGAGCAGTTCTTC	CASHARGSSYNEQFF
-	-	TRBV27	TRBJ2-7	TGTGCCAGCAGTCCCCAGGCGGGACCTCCTCACGAGCAGTACTTC	CASSPQAGPPHEQYF
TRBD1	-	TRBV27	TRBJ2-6	TGTGCCGGCAGTTCCAGGGGGCACGGGGCCAACGTCCTGACTTTC	CAGSSRGHGANVLTF
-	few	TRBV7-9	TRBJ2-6	TGTGCCAGCAGCCTCCAAACAGTCTCTGGGGCCAACGTCCTGACTTTC	CASSLQTVSGANVLTF
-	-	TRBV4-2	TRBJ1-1	TGTGCCAGCAGCCAAGACTGGACGAGGGACACTGAAGCTTTCTTT	CASSQDWTRDTEAFF
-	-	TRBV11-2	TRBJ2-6	TGTGCCAGCAGCCTTTCCAGAGTCGGGGGGGCCAACGTCCTGACTTTC	CASSLSRVGGANVLTF
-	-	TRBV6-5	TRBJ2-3	TGTGCCAGCAGTTACTCCCCAGGGCGGTCAGATACGCAGTATTTT	CASSYSPGRSDTQYF
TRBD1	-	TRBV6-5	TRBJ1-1	TGTGCCAGCAGGCGGACAGGGTCACAGGAAGCTTTCTTT	CASRRTGSQEAFF
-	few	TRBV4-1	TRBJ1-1	TGCGCCAGCAGCCAAGAGCCGCAGTTAAACACTGAAGCTTTCTTT	CASSQEPQLNTEAFF
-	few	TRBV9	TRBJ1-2	TGTGCCAGCAGCCGCCTACAGGGCTCTGGCTACACCTTC	CASSRLQGSGYTF
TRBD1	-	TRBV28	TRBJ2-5	TGTGCCAGCAGTTCGGGACAGGGGGGCCAAGAGACCCAGTACTTC	CASSSGQGGQETQYF
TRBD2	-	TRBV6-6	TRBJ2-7	TGTGCCAGCAGTTCCCTAAGCGGGAGGAGCGAGCAGTACTTC	CASSSLSGRSEQYF
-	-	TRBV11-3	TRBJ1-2	TGTGCCAGCAGCTTAAGGTCACTAACAGGGTCCTATGGCTACACCTTC	CASSLRSLTGSYGYTF
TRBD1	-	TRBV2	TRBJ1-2	TGTGCCAGCAGCGGACAGGGACCCCTCTATGGCTACACCTTC	CASSGQGPLYGYTF
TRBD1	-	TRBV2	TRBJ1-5	TGTGCCAGCAGTGATGGGGACAGGCCAAGTTTCGGCAATCAGCCCCAGCATTTT	CASSDGDRPSFGNQPQHF
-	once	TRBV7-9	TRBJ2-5	TGTGCCAGCAGCCCTGTGGGCAGGGTGCTCCAAGAGACCCAGTACTTC	CASSPVGRVLQETQYF
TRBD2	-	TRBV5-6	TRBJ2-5	TGTGCCAGCAGCTATTCCTCCGAGACTAGCGGGGGTCAAGAGACCCAGTACTTC	CASSYSSETSGGQETQYF
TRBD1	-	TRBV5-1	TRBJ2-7	TGCGCCAGCAAGAGAACCGGGACAGGAGACTCCTACGAGCAGTACTTC	CASKRTGTGDSYEQYF
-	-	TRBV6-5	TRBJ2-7	TGTGCCAGCACCCCCCTTGTGGCCGTCCCCCACGAGCAGTACTTC	CASTPLVAVPHEQYF
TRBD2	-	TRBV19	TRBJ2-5	TGTGCCAGTAGCGTACTACTTAGCGGGCAAGAGACCCAGTACTTC	CASSVLLSGQETQYF
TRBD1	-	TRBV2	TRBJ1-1	TGTGCCAGCAGTGAAGCAAGGACAGGGGGCCGCACTGAAGCTTTCTTT	CASSEARTGGRTEAFF
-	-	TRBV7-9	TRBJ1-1	TGTGCCAGCAGCTTACGGGTGGTAGAGGACACTGAAGCTTTCTTT	CASSLRVVEDTEAFF
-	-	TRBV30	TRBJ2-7	TGTGCCTGGAGTTTGGACCTAGGGGAGGACTACGAGCAGTACTTC	CAWSLDLGEDYEQYF
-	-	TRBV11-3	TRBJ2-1	TGTGCCAGCAGTAAGCGGTTCAATGAGCAGTTCTTC	CASSKRFNEQFF
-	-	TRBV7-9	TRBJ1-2	TGTGCCAGCAGCTTAGGAGGCGGCCTTGGCTACACCTTC	CASSLGGGLGYTF